This T cell receptor beta chain was captured by sequencing in a study of molecular identifiers for immune sequencing clone quantification. Background on the study: Replicate runs used RNA from roughly 21,000 or 96,000 naive CD8 cells, which was split five ways into aliquots, and four of those aliquots were then sequenced. Whole-study results and caveats: Clones that exceeded 20 RNA copies held over 98% of effector molecules, yet under 1% in naive cells. Reportedly, one cell's Jurkat TCR RNA was detected within 1,200,000 naive CD8 cells.

The CDR3 covers 17 residues. The germline V gene has CDR1 SGHAT and CDR2 FQNNGV. Between the trimmed V and J ends, which lost 2 bases and 6 bases, there was a span of 19 bases. There are many counts of this clonotype. Its matching antigen is unknown. In preparing bulk TCR libraries, previously described methods and listed TCR primers were used. Each CDR3 protein gets one entry after TCRdb re-called the PCR reads with MiXCR. Of about 500,000 distinct CDR3 sequences in the sample, 20% to 25% were seen once. This TCR was sampled from a human donor in good health. Some libraries in this study had Jurkat cell RNA spiked in. The rearrangement links TRBV11-2 to TRBJ1-4; D is undetermined. Input material: naive CD8+ T cells from blood, with Jurkat cell RNA spiked in. Described subset: FACS-sorted CD8+CD4-CCR7+CD45RA+ naive T cells. For the CDR3, the DNA is TGTGCCAGCAGCTTACTAATAGGTTGGTCTACAGATGAAAAACTGTTTTTT. As protein: CASSLLIGWSTDEKLFF.